A selection of T cell receptor beta chains follows, all from one sample in a study of cytomegalovirus exposure and HLA in healthy donors. The assay was immunoSEQ multiplex PCR, and TCRdb's table has in-frame clones only and misses some. Of fewer than 150,000 clones in the sample, 67% are singletons; the top ten hold roughly 8.3%. The sequenced material came from PBMCs. All receptors derive from a man between 18 and 35 years old in good health and CMV-seropositive. CDR3s include the opening cysteine and the closing phenylalanine or tryptophan. Each record gives: J gene, D gene, V gene, clone size, CDR3 protein, CDR3 DNA. A D gene is named only where the DNA matches it firmly. Size is stated for part of the rows, as once, few or many counts, or as a class when the clone is expanded.

>TRBJ1-1|TRBD1|TRBV28|.
CASSFGTGGSSVF
TGTGCCAGCAGTTTTGGGACAGGGGGCTCCTCGGTCTTT
>TRBJ2-5|.|TRBV5-4|once
CASSPNRVKETQYF
TGTGCCAGCAGCCCGAACAGGGTAAAAGAGACCCAGTACTTC
>TRBJ1-2|TRBD1|TRBV19|.
CASSTPGTANYGYTF
TGTGCCAGTAGTACTCCCGGGACAGCTAACTATGGCTACACCTTC
>TRBJ2-1|.|TRBV6-5|.
CASSRRGGGGNEQFF
TGTGCCAGCAGCCGCCGTGGGGGCGGGGGTAATGAGCAGTTCTTC
>TRBJ2-2|.|TRBV28|few
CASSLQGLGELFF
TGTGCCAGCAGTTTACAGGGGCTCGGGGAGCTGTTTTTT
>TRBJ2-3|.|TRBV4-1|.
CASSQDNRGSTDTQYF
TGCGCCAGCAGCCAAGATAACCGGGGAAGCACAGATACGCAGTATTTT
>TRBJ2-3|.|TRBV9|.
CASSVTRASTDTQYF
TGTGCCAGCAGCGTGACTAGGGCTAGCACAGATACGCAGTATTTT
>TRBJ2-2|TRBD2|TRBV6-1|.
CASSGSSGGIDTGELFF
TGTGCCAGCAGTGGGTCTAGCGGGGGGATCGACACCGGGGAGCTGTTTTTT
>TRBJ2-2|.|TRBV5-6|.
CASSSLDYTGELFF
TGTGCCAGCAGCAGTTTGGACTACACCGGGGAGCTGTTTTTT
>TRBJ2-7|.|TRBV6-5|.
CASSYGDGYEQYF
TGTGCCAGCAGTTATGGAGATGGCTACGAGCAGTACTTC
>TRBJ2-3|TRBD2|TRBV5-1|.
CASRSSGVRTDTQYF
TGCGCCAGCAGGTCGAGCGGGGTACGCACAGATACGCAGTATTTT
>TRBJ2-7|.|TRBV5-1|.
CASSLVFPRGQGTYEQYF
TGCGCCAGCAGCTTGGTCTTTCCCCGTGGGCAGGGGACCTACGAGCAGTACTTC
>TRBJ1-4|TRBD1|TRBV5-1|.
CASSPDRVDEKLFF
TGCGCCAGCAGCCCTGACAGGGTTGACGAAAAACTGTTTTTT
>TRBJ2-7|TRBD1|TRBV25-1|once
CASSAESGTGTYEQYF
TGTGCCAGCAGCGCTGAATCCGGGACAGGGACGTACGAGCAGTACTTC
>TRBJ1-4|.|TRBV7-9|once
CASSQGGKLFF
TGTGCCAGCAGCCAAGGGGGAAAACTGTTTTTT
>TRBJ2-1|TRBD2|TRBV14|.
CASSLLAGGYNEQFF
TGTGCCAGCAGCCTACTAGCGGGGGGGTACAATGAGCAGTTCTTC
>TRBJ1-5|.|TRBV4-1|once
CASSQFVLEEVSNQPQHF
TGCGCCAGCAGCCAATTTGTCTTGGAGGAGGTCAGCAATCAGCCCCAGCATTTT
>TRBJ1-5|.|TRBV28|.
CASSSRGASNQPQHF
TGTGCCAGCAGTTCACGGGGAGCGAGCAATCAGCCCCAGCATTTT
>TRBJ1-5|.|TRBV2|.
CASRGQLNQPQHF
TGTGCCAGCAGAGGACAGCTCAATCAGCCCCAGCATTTT
>TRBJ2-7|.|TRBV5-4|.
CASSLGRGEQYF
TGTGCCAGCAGCTTGGGGCGGGGCGAGCAGTACTTC
>TRBJ1-3|.|TRBV6-1|.
CASRETGNTIYF
TGTGCCAGCAGAGAAACAGGAAACACCATATATTTT
>TRBJ1-1|.|TRBV2|.
CAIKRRGNTEAFF
TGTGCCATCAAAAGGCGGGGAAACACTGAAGCTTTCTTT
>TRBJ1-1|.|TRBV10-1|.
CASSESTWTSYTEAFF
TGCGCCAGCAGTGAGTCGACTTGGACATCTTACACTGAAGCTTTCTTT
>TRBJ2-2|TRBD1|TRBV6-1|few
CASVSRGLDAGELFF
TGTGCCAGCGTCTCCAGGGGGCTAGATGCCGGGGAGCTGTTTTTT
>TRBJ2-3|TRBD1|TRBV19|.
CASSFGTDTDTQYF
TGTGCCAGTAGTTTTGGGACAGACACAGATACGCAGTATTTT
>TRBJ1-1|TRBD1|TRBV29-1|.
CSTGQTNTEAFF
TGCAGCACGGGACAGACGAACACTGAAGCTTTCTTT
>TRBJ2-5|TRBD2|TRBV27|.
CASSFLRGGYSETQYF
TGTGCCAGCAGTTTCCTTCGGGGGGGTTACTCGGAGACCCAGTACTTC
>TRBJ1-6|.|TRBV4-1|.
CASSQGAGVNSPLHF
TGCGCCAGCAGCCAAGGTGCAGGGGTGAATTCACCCCTCCACTTT
>TRBJ1-1|.|TRBV28|.
CASSLLREAFF
TGTGCCAGCAGTCTCCTGCGGGAAGCTTTCTTT